At least ten counts were recorded for the clone carrying this T cell receptor (beta chain). This specimen belongs to a study of neurological immune-mediated disorders. TCRdb ran MiXCR on the 5' RACE reads and lists one entry per CDR3 protein. The sample lists roughly 15,000 distinct CDR3 sequences; roughly 13% were seen once. Germline CDR1 and CDR2: LNHNV and YYDKDF (reference sequence). The CDR3 has 12 amino acids. The germline V and J ends were trimmed by 5 bases and 14 bases, with 16 bases remaining between them. The chain combines TRBV15 with TRBJ2-1; D assignment may be TRBD1 or TRBD2 (5 bases each). The sequence derives from a female donor with HTLV-1-associated myelopathy (HAM/TSP). Material: CD8+ T cells from blood. Here the CDR3 reads CATSLRDAPEFF. CDR3 nucleotides: TGTGCCACCAGCCTACGGGACGCCCCGGAGTTCTTC. Combining the CDR3 with reference TRBV15 and TRBJ2-1 gives the whole variable domain DAMVIQNPRYQVTQFGKPVTLSCSQTLNHNVMYWYQQKSSQAPKLLFHYYDKDFNNEADTPDNFQSRRPNTSFCFLDIRSPGLGDTAMYLCATSLRDAPEFFGPGTRLTVL.